The T cell receptor beta chain described here comes from a study of CD8 T cells in ankylosing spondylitis. Broader study findings: One TCR beta motif, made up of fewer than 10 highly homologous variants, appeared characteristic of ankylosing spondylitis blood.

This CDR3 has 16 amino acids. The germline gives CDR1 ENHRY, CDR2 SYGVKD. The J segment lost 4 bases and the V segment lost 7 bases, leaving 13 bases of the junction unmatched. TCRdb independently ran MiXCR on the 5' RACE reads; one entry per CDR3 protein. The sample contains approximately 300,000 distinct CDR3 sequences, 8% of which appear only once. For this clonotype: Its antigen is still unknown.

The chain has TRBV10-3 and TRBJ2-1; 7 bases are a match to TRBD1. The sample consisted of blood, either unsorted or a sorted T cell fraction (not recorded which). This TCR was recovered from a male donor with ankylosing spondylitis. CDR3 sequence reads: CAINPDRGRVYNEQFF. CDR3 in DNA: TGTGCCATCAATCCGGATAGGGGGCGGGTGTACAATGAGCAGTTCTTC.